This entry lists 20 T cell receptor beta chains sequenced from one sample in a study of blood T cell repertoires in COVID-19. The data were produced by immunoSEQ multiplex PCR, yet TCRdb's version contains in-frame clones alone and is incomplete. The table has about 150,000 clones, approximately 85% seen once. The sequencing sample was made of peripheral blood. These receptors were obtained from a man aged 60-69 years with COVID-19, enrolled during active disease.

The CDR3 bases are TGTGCCAGCTCACCACCGACAGGCTACGAGCAGTACTTC. Translation gives CASSPPTGYEQYF. The V call is TRBV18, the J call TRBJ2-7; TRBD1 might be the D (6 bases). The CDR3 has 13 amino acids. The germline CDR1 and CDR2 sequences are KGHSH and LQKENI. Trimming took off 0 bases at V and 3 bases at J, with 6 bases between the two ends.

The chain recombines TRBV7-3 with TRBJ2-1; 7 nucleotides line up with TRBD1. CDR1 and CDR2 (germline): SGHTA, FQGTGA. V shed 5 bases and J 9 bases; nucleotides not matched to a gene: 7. The CDR3 runs to 13 residues. CDR3 bases: TGTGCCAGCAGCCTCCGGGGACAGATTGAGCAGTTCTTC. Its translation is CASSLRGQIEQFF.

The chain recombines TRBV19 with TRBJ1-4; D unclear. CDR1 and CDR2 (germline): LNHDA, SQIVND (reference sequence). The CDR3 has 13 amino acids. V was shortened by 8 bases and J by 8 bases, with 15 bases between the two germline ends. The CDR3 is CASGRDRTEKLFF. The CDR3 DNA reads TGTGCCAGTGGGAGGGATCGAACCGAAAAACTGTTTTTT.

This clone was picked up a small number of times. The CDR3 DNA reads as TGTGCCAGCAGCGGAGGGACAGGGCCTTCACCCCTCCACTTT. This translates into CASSGGTGPSPLHF. The chain couples TRBV9 to TRBJ1-6; 9 bases are shared with TRBD1. There are 14 residues in the CDR3. The germline gives CDR1 SGDLS, CDR2 YYNGEE. V lost 3 bases to trimming and J lost 9 bases; unmatched junction nucleotides: 4. Full variable domain (missing parts from reference TRBV9 and TRBJ1-6): DSGVTQTPKHLITATGQRVTLRCSPRSGDLSVYWYQQSLDQGLQFLIQYYNGEERAKGNILERFSAQQFPDLHSELNLSSLELGDSALYFCASSGGTGPSPLHFGNGTRLTVT.

The table lists this clone with a count of one. The CDR3 here is CASSWRGQGNTEAFF. The CDR3 DNA is TGTGCCAGCAGCTGGCGGGGACAGGGGAACACTGAAGCTTTCTTT. The genes are TRBV11-2 and TRBJ1-1; 9 nucleotides agree with TRBD1. Looked up from germline, CDR1 is SGHAT and CDR2 is FQNNGV. V shed 4 bases, J shed 1 base, and the junction held 4 bases outside the gene matches. This CDR3 is 15 amino acids long.

This clone was counted a single time. The chain couples TRBV6-5 to TRBJ1-2; D might be TRBD1 (6 bases). Germline CDR1 is MNHEY and CDR2 is SVGAGI. Trimming took off 0 bases at V and 1 base at J, with 12 bases between the two ends. The CDR3 is 16 residues long. The CDR3 region is CASSYSKDSRNYGYTF. CDR3 coding DNA: TGTGCCAGCAGTTACTCTAAGGACAGCCGTAACTATGGCTACACCTTC.

The chain links TRBV10-3 to TRBJ1-2; TRBD1 might be the D (6 bases). Germline lookup yields CDR1 ENHRY and CDR2 SYGVKD. The CDR3 length is 12 residues. The ends were cut back, 3 bases at V and 10 bases at J, with 12 bases in the middle. The CDR3 region has the DNA TGTGCCATCAGTGACCAGGGGTTAGACTACACCTTC. It yields the protein CAISDQGLDYTF.

This chain joins TRBV11-2 and TRBJ2-2; 10 bases are shared with TRBD2. The V and J ends lost 2 bases and 7 bases, in that order; junction bases with no gene match: 4. Germline CDR1 reads SGHAT; CDR2 reads FQNNGV. There are 15 residues in the CDR3. CDR3 DNA: TGTGCCAGCAGCTTAATGGCTAGCGGGGGCGGGGAGCTGTTTTTT. It encodes CASSLMASGGGELFF.

V is TRBV6-5 and J is TRBJ1-2, with 8 bases lining up with TRBD1. Germline CDR1 and CDR2: MNHEY and SVGAGI. V trimming: 4 bases; J trimming: 8 bases; junction bases outside the gene matches: 3. The CDR3 totals 12 residues. CDR3 nucleotide sequence: TGTGCCAGCAGTTTGGACAGGGAGGGCTACACCTTC. Amino acids: CASSLDREGYTF.

The chain is built from TRBV7-2 and TRBJ2-1; no clear D. V lost 3 bases and J 4 bases, leaving 13 bases between the germline ends. Germline assignment: CDR1 SGHTA and CDR2 FQGNSA. This CDR3 spans 15 amino acids. The CDR3 nucleotides are TGTGCCAGCAGCTTTACGGTCACCGAATACAATGAGCAGTTCTTC. The encoded protein is CASSFTVTEYNEQFF.

This rearrangement joins TRBV7-3 to TRBJ2-1; 16 nucleotides agree with TRBD2. Losses at the gene ends were 2 bases for V and 7 bases for J; bases not matched to a gene: 2. This CDR3 is 16 amino acids long. Germline values: CDR1 SGHTA, CDR2 FQGTGA. CDR3 in amino acids: CASSLGTSGRVNEQFF. DNA for the CDR3: TGTGCCAGCAGCTTAGGGACTAGCGGGAGGGTAAATGAGCAGTTCTTC.

This chain links TRBV7-2 with TRBJ2-1; 12 bases are shared with TRBD2. CDR3 length: 14 residues. V trimming: 6 bases; J trimming: 9 bases; junction bases outside the gene matches: 6. The germline V gene has CDR1 SGHTA and CDR2 FQGNSA. The CDR3 loop reads CASSPLAGGLEQFF. CDR3 in DNA: TGTGCCAGCAGTCCGCTAGCGGGGGGGCTTGAGCAGTTCTTC.

The V call is TRBV28, the J call TRBJ2-7, with 7 bases lining up with TRBD1. The CDR3 contains 15 residues. V dropped 5 bases and J dropped 3; count of bases not matched to a gene: 10. CDR1 and CDR2 from the germline V gene are MDHEN and SYDVKM. The CDR3 reads CASSVRQGLIYEQYF. The CDR3 DNA reads TGTGCCAGCAGTGTACGACAGGGCTTGATCTACGAGCAGTACTTC.

The rearrangement joins TRBV14 to TRBJ2-5; D perhaps matches TRBD2 (7 bases). Germline V lookup: CDR1 SGHDN, CDR2 FVKESK. Trimming shortened V by 0 bases and J by 3 bases, and 17 bases separated the two germline ends. The CDR3 runs 17 residues. The CDR3 nucleotides are TGTGCCAGCAGCCAAGATAAGCGGGGAGGGGGAAAAGAGACCCAGTACTTC. Amino acids: CASSQDKRGGGKETQYF. Together with reference TRBV14 and TRBJ2-5, the CDR3 gives the full variable domain: EAGVTQFPSHSVIEKGQTVTLRCDPISGHDNLYWYRRVMGKEIKFLLHFVKESKQDESGMPNNRFLAERTGGTYSTLKVQPAELEDSGVYFCASSQDKRGGGKETQYFGPGTRLLVL.

The chain has TRBV7-9 and TRBJ2-2; D might be TRBD2 (6 bases). The CDR3 sequence is 15 residues long. Trimming shortened V by 6 bases and J by 1 base, and 12 bases separated the two germline ends. Per germline, CDR1 SEHNR and CDR2 FQNEAQ (reference sequence). CDR3 DNA sequence: TGTGCCAGCAGAGAACCGGGACTGAACACCGGGGAGCTGTTTTTT. Translated: CASREPGLNTGELFF.

The J gene is TRBJ1-2, the V gene TRBV7-2; a possible D gene is TRBD1 (6 bases). Germline V lookup: CDR1 SGHTA, CDR2 FQGNSA. The CDR3 is made up of 15 amino acids. The V gene lost 5 bases and the J gene lost 1 base, with 14 bases spanning the gap. CDR3 loop: CASSPTRTVNYGYTF. The CDR3 DNA reads TGTGCCAGCAGCCCTACCCGGACAGTTAACTATGGCTACACCTTC.

This clone was detected once. The chain combines TRBV24-1 with TRBJ2-7; 9 nucleotides agree with TRBD1. Trimming removed 4 bases from V and 4 bases from J; junction bases left unmatched: 4. This CDR3 region has 14 residues. Germline CDR1 and CDR2: KGHDR and SFDVKD. In DNA, the CDR3 is TGTGCCACCAGTGACCCGGACAGGGGTTACGAGCAGTACTTC. This codes for CATSDPDRGYEQYF.

CDR3 nucleotide sequence: TGTGCCAGCAGCTTAGATGACAGGAATGAGCAGTTCTTC. Its translation: CASSLDDRNEQFF. V gene TRBV11-3 combines with J gene TRBJ2-1, with D perhaps matching TRBD1 (6 bases). V was cut by 0 bases and J by 7 bases, with 7 bases left in between. The germline CDR1 and CDR2 sequences are SGHNT and YENEEA. The CDR3 is 13 residues long.

The rearrangement joins TRBV6-2 or TRBV6-3 to TRBJ2-1; 8 bases map to TRBD2. The CDR3 runs to 16 residues. The V gene end was trimmed by 2 bases and the J gene end by 6 bases; junction bases not matched to a gene: 9. Germline CDR1 reads MNHEY; CDR2 reads SVGEGT. The CDR3 protein is CASSYPPGGVSNEQFF. In nucleotides, the CDR3 is TGTGCCAGCAGTTACCCCCCCGGGGGGGTGAGCAATGAGCAGTTCTTC.

This chain connects TRBV12-3 or TRBV12-4 to TRBJ1-2, with no clear D. The CDR3 is 12 residues long. Trimming left V 8 bases short and J 4 bases short, with 11 bases between. The CDR3: CASGSGGYGYTF. The CDR3 coding sequence is TGTGCCAGCGGTTCAGGAGGCTATGGCTACACCTTC.